These 27 T cell receptor beta chains were all obtained from the same sample, sequenced in a study of T cells after yellow fever vaccination. MiXCR was run by TCRdb on the 5' RACE reads, yielding one entry per CDR3 protein. The sample carries around 300,000 distinct CDR3 sequences, roughly 4.3% recorded once. The sample here was PBMCs, taken 5 days after the yellow fever booster vaccination. These receptors were obtained from a young man who received the YFV17D yellow fever vaccine.

V and J are TRBV9 and TRBJ1-5; D is possibly TRBD1 (6 bases). This CDR3 has 15 residues. V lost 0 bases and J lost 4, with 11 bases in between. The germline V gene has CDR1 SGDLS and CDR2 YYNGEE. The CDR3 here is CASSVAGTPNQPQHF. The CDR3 DNA reads as TGTGCCAGCAGCGTAGCTGGGACACCTAATCAGCCCCAGCATTTT. The full variable domain, its missing parts supplied by reference TRBV9 and TRBJ1-5, is DSGVTQTPKHLITATGQRVTLRCSPRSGDLSVYWYQQSLDQGLQFLIQYYNGEERAKGNILERFSAQQFPDLHSELNLSSLELGDSALYFCASSVAGTPNQPQHFGDGTRLSIL.

This sequence joins TRBV6-2 or TRBV6-3 and TRBJ2-3, with 10 bases that match TRBD2. V trimming: 8 bases; J trimming: 6 bases; junction bases outside the gene matches: 14. CDR1 MNHEY and CDR2 SVGEGT come from the germline V gene. CDR3 length equals 16 residues. The CDR3 is CASRSGGATLSDTQYF. As DNA, the CDR3 is TGTGCCAGCCGGAGCGGGGGGGCCACACTCTCCGATACGCAGTATTTT.

This clonotype showed up just a few times. CDR3: CSARVLLAGDLEQYV. The CDR3 nucleotides are TGCAGTGCTAGAGTTCTCCTAGCGGGGGACCTAGAGCAGTACGTC. The gene calls are TRBV20-1 and TRBJ2-7; TRBD2 aligns across 10 bases. The CDR3 is 15 residues long. V lost 1 base and J lost 7; bases outside the gene matches: 10. CDR1 and CDR2 (germline): DFQATT, SNEGSKA (reference sequence).

Only a few counts were recorded for this clonotype. The V gene is TRBV20-1, the J gene TRBJ2-1; 8 positions agree with TRBD2. From germline, CDR1 is DFQATT and CDR2 SNEGSKA (reference sequence). J was trimmed by 7 bases and V by 0 bases; bases with no gene match: 5. CDR3 length: 14 residues. CDR3 sequence: CSARDLGGGNEQFF. The CDR3 region has the DNA TGCAGTGCTAGAGATCTCGGGGGGGGAAATGAGCAGTTCTTC.

This clonotype occurred a few times. The rearrangement uses TRBV10-2 and TRBJ1-1, with D possibly matching TRBD1 (6 bases). This CDR3 spans 15 amino acids. In germline, CDR1 is WSHSY, CDR2 SAAADI. V was pared by 7 bases and J by 4 bases, with 19 bases between. The CDR3 here is CASTPGGGAGTEAFF. DNA of the CDR3: TGCGCCAGCACTCCAGGAGGGGGGGCTGGCACTGAAGCTTTCTTT.

This clonotype was found many times. The chain employs TRBV7-2 and TRBJ2-7, with TRBD2 identical over 9 bases. J gave up 5 bases and V 1 base, and 9 bases lay outside the gene matches. The germline V gene encodes CDR1 SGHTA and CDR2 FQGNSA. CDR3 length equals 16 residues. The CDR3 nucleotides read TGTGCCAGCAGCTTAGAAGGCGGGGGGGCCGGTCACGAGCAGTACGTC. As protein: CASSLEGGGAGHEQYV.

The CDR3, as DNA: TGTGCCATCAGCCTAAGAGGGTACACCTACGAGCAGTACTTC. This gives the protein CAISLRGYTYEQYF. The gene calls are TRBV10-3 and TRBJ2-7; tentatively, D is TRBD2 (5 bases). Germline V gene data show CDR1 as ENHRY and CDR2 as SYGVKD. The CDR3 totals 14 residues. Deletions cut 6 bases from V and 2 bases from J, with 14 bases between.

The rearrangement links TRBV6-6 to TRBJ1-3; D unclear. Trimming removed 6 bases at V and 0 bases at J, with 15 bases between. Germline CDR1 MNHNY, CDR2 SVGAGI (reference sequence). This CDR3 spans 16 amino acids. CDR3 amino acids: CASSPPGLSSGNTIYF. The CDR3 nucleotides read TGTGCCAGCAGCCCCCCCGGGTTAAGCTCTGGAAACACCATATATTTT.

In its sample, this clonotype was seen many times. The V call is TRBV5-1, the J call TRBJ2-2; 7 bases are a match to TRBD1. From germline, CDR1 is SGHRS and CDR2 YFSETQ. Losses at the gene ends were 5 bases for V and 5 bases for J; bases not matched to a gene: 9. This CDR3 contains 15 residues. For the CDR3, the DNA is TGCGCCAGCAGGTATACCACGGGACAGACCGGGGAGCTGTTTTTT. Its translation is CASRYTTGQTGELFF.

The chain combines TRBV9 with TRBJ2-1, with 8 bases matching TRBD1. Per germline, CDR1 SGDLS and CDR2 YYNGEE. CDR3 length: 16 residues. Losses at the gene ends were 4 bases for V and 1 base for J; bases not matched to a gene: 7. The CDR3 DNA follows: TGTGCCAGCAGCCCGTTTCAGGGGGCATCCTACAATGAGCAGTTCTTC. It translates to CASSPFQGASYNEQFF.

The chain couples TRBV7-9 to TRBJ2-3; possibly TRBD2 for D (6 bases). V gave up 4 bases and J gave up 4 bases, with 6 bases separating them. Germline values: CDR1 SEHNR, CDR2 FQNEAQ (reference sequence). The CDR3 spans 12 residues. DNA of the CDR3: TGTGCCAGCAGCTGGGGGGCAGATACGCAGTATTTT. Its translation: CASSWGADTQYF.

This clonotype has only a few counts. V gene TRBV5-1 combines with J gene TRBJ2-5; D ambiguous. This CDR3 has 14 residues. CDR1 is SGHRS, CDR2 YFSETQ, per germline. Deletions cut 0 bases from V and 0 bases from J, with 6 bases between. The CDR3 DNA sequence: TGCGCCAGCAGCTTGGAGCCGTACCAAGAGACCCAGTACTTC. Residues: CASSLEPYQETQYF.

This clonotype was found once. The rearrangement uses TRBV14 and TRBJ2-7, with 7 bases matching TRBD1. V shed 5 bases, J shed 0 bases, and the junction held 7 bases outside the gene matches. This CDR3 is 15 amino acids long. Germline V gene lookup returns CDR1 SGHDN and CDR2 FVKESK. The CDR3 DNA sequence: TGTGCCAGCAGCGTTCCGGGACAGAGCTCCTACGAGCAGTACGTC. Translating gives CASSVPGQSSYEQYV.

This clonotype was counted many times. The rearrangement links TRBV20-1 to TRBJ2-3, with 9 bases matching TRBD2. This CDR3 spans 15 amino acids. The germline V gene has CDR1 DFQATT and CDR2 SNEGSKA (reference sequence). V dropped 6 bases and J dropped 0; count of bases not matched to a gene: 7. CDR3 protein: CSAVSGGSSTDTQYF. The CDR3 nucleotides read TGCAGTGCGGTTAGCGGGGGCTCTAGCACAGATACGCAGTATTTT.

This clonotype was detected ten times or more. DNA for the CDR3: TGCGCCAGCAGCCAAGATCTTTGGGGGGGCCCGGAGACCCAGTACTTC. This sequence encodes CASSQDLWGGPETQYF. This chain uses TRBV4-1 with TRBJ2-5; perhaps TRBD2 as D (7 bases). Germline V lookup: CDR1 MGHRA, CDR2 YSYEKL. This CDR3 region has 16 residues. Trimming stripped 0 bases from V and 5 bases from J, with 16 bases between.

This clonotype was detected ten times or more. Mismatch with germline at one junction end may stem from a read error. The chain is built from TRBV7-9 and TRBJ1-2; 10 nucleotides match TRBD1. CDR3 length equals 13 residues. Germline V lookup: CDR1 SEHNR, CDR2 FQNEAQ (reference sequence). CDR3 nucleotides: TGCGCCAGCAGCCGGACAGGGGGCTATGGCTACACCTTC. Residues: CASSRTGGYGYTF.

This clonotype occurred many times. The rearrangement joins TRBV6-6 to TRBJ1-1, with no clear D. Germline CDR1 is MNHNY and CDR2 is SVGAGI (reference sequence). V lost 3 bases and J 3 bases, leaving 5 bases between the germline ends. This CDR3 spans 12 amino acids. For the CDR3, the DNA is TGTGCCAGCAGTTATGGGGACACTGAAGCTTTCTTT. Its translation is CASSYGDTEAFF.

The sample holds many counts of this clonotype. The V call is TRBV5-1, the J call TRBJ1-4; 8 bases map to TRBD1. Trimming removed 3 bases from V and 0 bases from J; junction bases left unmatched: 7. Looked up from germline, CDR1 is SGHRS and CDR2 is YFSETQ. The CDR3 spans 17 residues. The CDR3 coding sequence is TGCGCCAGCAGCTGGGGGACAGGCTCGCCAACTAATGAAAAACTGTTTTTT. It yields the protein CASSWGTGSPTNEKLFF.

This clonotype has a count of ten or more. V is TRBV5-6 and J is TRBJ2-2, with D perhaps matching TRBD1 (6 bases). Germline loops: CDR1 SGHDT, CDR2 YYEEEE. The CDR3 totals 16 residues. V was shortened by 3 bases and J by 2 bases, with 14 bases between the two germline ends. The CDR3 protein is CASSWGPGHNTGELFF. For the CDR3, the DNA is TGTGCCAGCAGCTGGGGACCGGGACACAACACCGGGGAGCTGTTTTTT. The full variable domain, completed using reference TRBV5-6 and TRBJ2-2, is DAGVTQSPTHLIKTRGQQVTLRCSPKSGHDTVSWYQQALGQGPQFIFQYYEEEERQRGNFPDRFSGHQFPNYSSELNVNALLLGDSALYLCASSWGPGHNTGELFFGEGSRLTVL.

The chain couples TRBV6-5 to TRBJ2-3, with D tentatively TRBD2 (6 bases). This CDR3 spans 13 amino acids. Trimming stripped 7 bases from V and 0 bases from J, with 8 bases between. Germline CDR1 reads MNHEY; CDR2 reads SVGAGI. CDR3 nucleotides: TGTGCCAGCATTGCGGGGAGCACAGATACGCAGTATTTT. It encodes CASIAGSTDTQYF.

In its sample, this clonotype was seen a few times. The chain carries TRBV12-3 or TRBV12-4 and TRBJ2-2; D gene uncertain. With 8 bases removed from V and 5 bases from J, the gap between germline ends came to 15 bases. The CDR3 has 14 amino acids. The CDR3 bases are TGTGCCAGCTCCCCCCGTTGGAGAACCGGGGAGCTGTTTTTT. Translated: CASSPRWRTGELFF.

This clonotype came up a few times. The V and J genes are TRBV18 and TRBJ1-1, with TRBD1 matching 7 bases. There are 15 residues in the CDR3. Trimming at V came to 1 base and at J to 1 base, leaving 3 bases not matched to a gene. Per the germline V gene, CDR1 is KGHSH and CDR2 is LQKENI. Written as DNA, the CDR3 is TGTGCCAGCTCACCACAGGGGGCACCGAACACTGAAGCTTTCTTT. Its translation: CASSPQGAPNTEAFF. The variable domain in full, with the rest retrieved from reference TRBV18 and TRBJ1-1, is NAGVMQNPRHLVRRRGQEARLRCSPMKGHSHVYWYRQLPEEGLKFMVYLQKENIIDESGMPKERFSAEFPKEGPSILRIQQVVRGDSAAYFCASSPQGAPNTEAFFGQGTRLTVV.

The CDR3 sequence: CASSDHPGADSPLHF. The CDR3 DNA is TGCGCCAGCAGCGACCATCCCGGGGCCGATTCACCCCTCCACTTT. The V gene is TRBV4-1, the J gene TRBJ1-6; the D gene is possibly TRBD1 (5 bases). The V gene lost 5 bases and the J gene lost 8 bases, with 16 bases spanning the gap. This CDR3 comprises 15 residues. Germline CDR1 MGHRA, CDR2 YSYEKL.

The table lists this clonotype with a few counts. The chain employs TRBV4-2 and TRBJ1-3, with D possibly being TRBD1 (6 bases). Germline-derived CDR1 and CDR2 are LGHNA and YNFKEQ. The length of the CDR3 is 15 residues. Trimming pared 4 bases from V and 7 bases from J, leaving 17 bases between. The CDR3 DNA is TGTGCCAGCAGCCTATTCCTAGGACAGCCCAACACCATATATTTT. Amino acids: CASSLFLGQPNTIYF.

This clonotype was observed many times. The chain carries TRBV11-2 and TRBJ2-2, with D unresolved. V lost 3 bases, J lost 3 bases, and 11 bases lay in between. This CDR3 is built from 15 residues. Germline V lookup: CDR1 SGHAT, CDR2 FQNNGV. CDR3 sequence reads: CASSFTGVDTGELFF. The CDR3 DNA follows: TGTGCCAGCAGCTTTACGGGTGTTGACACCGGGGAGCTGTTTTTT.

The V and J genes are TRBV4-1 and TRBJ2-7, with D maybe TRBD1 (6 bases). V lost 3 bases to trimming and J lost 0 bases, with 15 bases between them. This CDR3 region has 16 residues. Germline CDR1 MGHRA, CDR2 YSYEKL. The CDR3 region has the DNA TGCGCCAGCAGCCAGGTTTCCAGGGGTCCCTCCTACGAGCAGTACTTC. This gives the protein CASSQVSRGPSYEQYF.

The table lists this clonotype with many counts. The J gene is TRBJ1-2, the V gene TRBV9; 12 bases line up with TRBD1. The CDR3 is made up of 15 amino acids. CDR1 is SGDLS, CDR2 YYNGEE, per germline. Losses at the gene ends were 4 bases for V and 4 bases for J; bases not matched to a gene: 5. DNA for the CDR3: TGTGCCAGCAGCTTGGGGACAGGGGGCATCTATGGCTACACCTTC. Residues: CASSLGTGGIYGYTF.